Presented here are 5 T cell receptor beta chains from one specimen sequenced in a study of human T cells and chemical hapten exposure. A single record per CDR3 protein comes from TCRdb applying MiXCR to the RACE reads. The sample lists approximately 110,000 distinct CDR3 sequences, roughly a tenth occurring once. The time point was: patch test 2, 6 weeks after DPC sensitization. The treatment denotes: therapeutic diphenylcyclopropenone sensitization with weekly scalp DPC. Sample: whole blood, taken in connection with sensitization to the hapten diphenylcyclopropenone (DPC). The source of these receptors is a woman aged 40 to 49 with alopecia areata. Some clones in this sample may be carry-over from other donors' samples.

At least ten counts were recorded for this clonotype. V is TRBV5-1 and J is TRBJ1-1; D gene uncertain. CDR1 and CDR2 (germline): SGHRS, YFSETQ. The germline V and J ends were trimmed by 0 bases and 2 bases, with 11 bases remaining between them. The CDR3 is 15 amino acids. The CDR3 spells CASSLAGGHNTEAFF. DNA for the CDR3: TGCGCCAGCAGCTTGGCCGGAGGTCATAACACTGAAGCTTTCTTT.

This clonotype was seen repeatedly, ten times or more. The chain has TRBV29-1 and TRBJ2-1; TRBD2 might be the D (5 bases). Germline-derived CDR1 and CDR2 are SQVTM and ANQGSEA. Trimming pared 4 bases from V and 8 bases from J, leaving 12 bases between. The CDR3 spans 12 residues. CDR3 protein: CSVAQIGDEQFF. The CDR3 coding sequence is TGCAGCGTTGCACAGATCGGGGATGAGCAGTTCTTC.

A few counts support this clonotype. The chain employs TRBV5-1 and TRBJ1-1; the D gene is possibly TRBD1 (5 bases). This CDR3 has 13 residues. V lost 4 bases and J 8 bases, leaving 15 bases between the germline ends. CDR1 and CDR2 (germline): SGHRS, YFSETQ. CDR3 region: CASSAKTENEAFF. The CDR3 DNA is TGCGCCAGCAGCGCTAAGACAGAAAACGAAGCTTTCTTT.

The chain joins TRBV6-2 or TRBV6-3 to TRBJ1-1; tentative D call: TRBD1 (6 bases). CDR1 MNHEY and CDR2 SVGEGT come from the germline V gene. V was pared by 2 bases and J by 3 bases, with 16 bases between. CDR3 length: 16 residues. CDR3 region: CASSYEYRAAYTEAFF. The CDR3, as DNA: TGTGCCAGCAGTTACGAGTACAGGGCAGCATACACTGAAGCTTTCTTT.

This clonotype was seen at least ten times. The V call is TRBV11-2, the J call TRBJ2-5, with D perhaps matching TRBD2 (5 bases). V lost 2 bases and J 5 bases, leaving 6 bases between the germline ends. This CDR3 has 12 amino acids. Germline V gives CDR1 SGHAT, CDR2 FQNNGV. The chain's CDR3 is CASSLWRETQYF. The CDR3 DNA reads as TGTGCCAGCAGCTTATGGAGGGAGACCCAGTACTTC.